The 11 T cell receptor beta chains below were found in one sample sequenced in a study of sequential checkpoint blockade in melanoma. Generated by immunoSEQ multiplex PCR, the TCRdb table keeps only in-frame clones and is missing some. The table lists tens of thousands of clones, roughly 81% of them singletons. Treatment given: randomized to nivolumab then ipilimumab (arm A) or the reverse (arm B). Source: CD8+ T cells sorted from blood (inferred from file names), taken from a patient given nivolumab and ipilimumab in sequence. The receptors derive from a human donor with melanoma.

The chain employs TRBV28 and TRBJ1-1; D gene uncertain. V dropped 2 bases and J dropped 2 bases, with 12 bases sitting between them. Germline V gives CDR1 MDHEN, CDR2 SYDVKM. CDR3 length: 15 amino acids. Here the CDR3 reads CASSLRGFSNTEAFF. In DNA form, the CDR3 reads TGTGCCAGCAGTTTACGAGGATTTTCAAACACTGAAGCTTTCTTT.

V usage is TRBV27 and J usage is TRBJ2-7, with 11 bases identical to TRBD1. Germline V gene lookup returns CDR1 MNHEY and CDR2 SMNVEV (reference sequence). The CDR3 spans 15 residues. After removal of 5 bases from V and 6 bases from J, the junction contained 9 bases not matched to a gene. CDR3 in amino acids: CASSLRGQGAGEQYF. In DNA, the CDR3 is TGTGCCAGCAGTCTCCGTGGACAGGGGGCTGGCGAGCAGTACTTC.

By share, this clone counts as medium-sized. The rearrangement links TRBV27 to TRBJ2-1; perhaps TRBD2 as D (6 bases). V was shortened by 5 bases and J by 2 bases, with 13 bases between the two germline ends. The CDR3 has 15 residues. CDR1 MNHEY and CDR2 SMNVEV come from the germline V gene (reference sequence). CDR3 sequence reads: CASSILGGAYNEQFF. CDR3 in DNA: TGTGCCAGCAGTATATTGGGGGGAGCCTACAATGAGCAGTTCTTC.

This clone was found once. This chain uses TRBV13 with TRBJ2-5; TRBD2 might be the D (5 bases). The DNA end lines up better with TRBJ2-7; the J call may be wrong. Germline values: CDR1 PRHDT, CDR2 FYEKMQ (reference sequence). The CDR3 is 13 residues long. The CDR3, as DNA: TGTGCCAGCAGCACCGTTGGACTTTACGAGCAGTACTTC. It translates to CASSTVGLYEQYF.

The chain couples TRBV27 to TRBJ2-1, with 12 bases aligning to TRBD2. The CDR3 is 15 residues long. Looked up from germline, CDR1 is MNHEY and CDR2 is SMNVEV (reference sequence). V shed 2 bases, J shed 9 bases, and the junction held 5 bases outside the gene matches. The CDR3: CASSLMASGGVEQFF. Here the CDR3 DNA reads TGTGCCAGCAGTTTAATGGCTAGCGGGGGGGTTGAGCAGTTCTTC.

The chain uses TRBV7-6 and TRBJ2-1, with TRBD1 as a possible D gene (6 bases). CDR1 is SGHVS and CDR2 is FNYEAQ in the germline V gene. V was cut by 1 base and J by 0 bases, with 13 bases left in between. This CDR3 is 17 amino acids long. The CDR3 DNA follows: TGTGCCAGCAGCTTAGGGGGGCAGGGCAGCTCCTACAATGAGCAGTTCTTC. It is translated as CASSLGGQGSSYNEQFF.

This clone was seen just once. J is TRBJ2-7 and V is TRBV5-6, with D possibly matching TRBD1 (5 bases). CDR3 length: 12 residues. Looked up from germline, CDR1 is SGHDT and CDR2 is YYEEEE. Deletions cut 4 bases from V and 3 bases from J, with 8 bases between. The CDR3 spells CASSPDNYEQYF. The CDR3, as DNA: TGTGCCAGCAGCCCGGACAACTACGAGCAGTACTTC.

This chain links TRBV9 with TRBJ1-4, with D maybe TRBD1 (6 bases). This CDR3 has 15 amino acids. Germline CDR1 reads SGDLS; CDR2 reads YYNGEE. V was pared by 5 bases and J by 8 bases, with 19 bases between. The CDR3 DNA is TGTGCCAGCAGTGCCGACGGGGGGGCTGGAGAAAAACTGTTTTTT. Protein: CASSADGGAGEKLFF.

V usage is TRBV4-1 and J usage is TRBJ2-1; TRBD1 matches 7 bases. Unmatched junction bases numbered 3, after V lost 0 bases and J lost 4 bases. CDR1 is MGHRA and CDR2 is YSYEKL in the germline V gene. This CDR3 is built from 15 residues. As DNA, the CDR3 is TGCGCCAGCAGCCAAGATGGGACAGATTACAATGAGCAGTTCTTC. Its protein product is CASSQDGTDYNEQFF.

This clone came up once. This chain uses TRBV4-1 with TRBJ2-7; 10 nucleotides line up with TRBD1. V lost 0 bases and J lost 4; bases outside the gene matches: 6. The CDR3 has 16 amino acids. Germline CDR1 is MGHRA and CDR2 is YSYEKL. CDR3 residues: CASSQDPGQGRYEQYF. DNA for the CDR3: TGCGCCAGCAGCCAAGATCCGGGACAGGGGAGATACGAGCAGTACTTC.

This clone occurred once. The genes are TRBV9 and TRBJ2-1; 12 nucleotides align to TRBD2. This CDR3 has 16 residues. V shed 4 bases, J shed 13 bases, and the junction held 15 bases outside the gene matches. Germline loops: CDR1 SGDLS, CDR2 YYNGEE. The CDR3 DNA is TGTGCCAGCAGCATTAGGACTAGCGGGGACCCAGATGCTCAGTTCTTC. Amino acids: CASSIRTSGDPDAQFF.